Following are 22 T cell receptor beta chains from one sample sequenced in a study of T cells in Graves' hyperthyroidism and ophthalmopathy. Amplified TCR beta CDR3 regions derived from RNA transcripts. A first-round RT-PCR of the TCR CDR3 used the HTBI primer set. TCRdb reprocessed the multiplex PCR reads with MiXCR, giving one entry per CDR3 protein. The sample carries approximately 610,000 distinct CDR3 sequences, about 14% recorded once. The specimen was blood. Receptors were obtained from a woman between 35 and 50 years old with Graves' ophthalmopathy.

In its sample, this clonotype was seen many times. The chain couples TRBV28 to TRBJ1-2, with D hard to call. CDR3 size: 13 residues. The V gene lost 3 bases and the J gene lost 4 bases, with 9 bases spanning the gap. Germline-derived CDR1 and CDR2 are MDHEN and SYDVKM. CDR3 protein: CASSFLGPYGYTF. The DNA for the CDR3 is TGTGCCAGCAGTTTCTTGGGTCCCTATGGCTACACCTTC.

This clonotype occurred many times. DNA for the CDR3: TGTGCCAGCAGCCATGGACAGTCATGGGCGACCCAGTACTTC. Translating gives CASSHGQSWATQYF. V usage is TRBV14 and J usage is TRBJ2-5; weak D call: TRBD1 (6 bases). Germline V gene data show CDR1 as SGHDN and CDR2 as FVKESK. The CDR3 runs to 14 residues. V shed 3 bases and J shed 7 bases, with 15 bases lying between them.

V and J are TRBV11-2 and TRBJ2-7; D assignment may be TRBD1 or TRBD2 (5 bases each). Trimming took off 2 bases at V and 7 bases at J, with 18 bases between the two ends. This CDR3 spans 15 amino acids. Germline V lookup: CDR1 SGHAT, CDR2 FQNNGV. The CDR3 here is CASSLRSSGSGEQYF. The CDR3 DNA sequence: TGTGCCAGCAGCTTACGATCGTCAGGGAGCGGTGAGCAGTACTTC.

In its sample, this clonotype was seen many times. CDR3 amino acids: CASAPGAPGELFF. CDR3 bases: TGTGCTAGTGCCCCGGGGGCCCCCGGGGAGCTGTTTTTT. The V call is TRBV12-5, the J call TRBJ2-2, with D perhaps assigned TRBD1 or TRBD2 (6 bases each). V was trimmed by 7 bases and J by 6 bases, leaving 12 bases between them. This CDR3 contains 13 residues. CDR1 is LGHNT and CDR2 is FRNRAP in the germline V gene.

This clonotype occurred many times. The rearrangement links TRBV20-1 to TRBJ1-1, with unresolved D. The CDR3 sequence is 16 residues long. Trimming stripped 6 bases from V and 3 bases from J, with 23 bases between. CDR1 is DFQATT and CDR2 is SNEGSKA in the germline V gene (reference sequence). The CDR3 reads CSAVRSGREIYTEAFF. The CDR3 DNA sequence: TGCAGTGCCGTTAGATCCGGCAGAGAAATTTACACTGAAGCTTTCTTT.

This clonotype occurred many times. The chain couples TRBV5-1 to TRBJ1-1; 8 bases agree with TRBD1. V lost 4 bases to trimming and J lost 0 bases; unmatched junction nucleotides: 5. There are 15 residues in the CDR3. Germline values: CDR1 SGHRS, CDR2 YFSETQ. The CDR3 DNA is TGCGCCAGCAGCGTGTGGACAGGGATGAACACTGAAGCTTTCTTT. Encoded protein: CASSVWTGMNTEAFF. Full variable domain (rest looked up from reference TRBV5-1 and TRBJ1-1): KAGVTQTPRYLIKTRGQQVTLSCSPISGHRSVSWYQQTPGQGLQFLFEYFSETQRNKGNFPGRFSGRQFSNSRSEMNVSTLELGDSALYLCASSVWTGMNTEAFFGQGTRLTVV.

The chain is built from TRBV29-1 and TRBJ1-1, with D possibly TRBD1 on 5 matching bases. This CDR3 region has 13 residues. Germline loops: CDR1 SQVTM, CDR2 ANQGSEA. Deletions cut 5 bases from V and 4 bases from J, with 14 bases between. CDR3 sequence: CSVSSGFGTEAFF. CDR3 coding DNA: TGCAGCGTTTCCTCAGGGTTCGGCACTGAAGCTTTCTTT. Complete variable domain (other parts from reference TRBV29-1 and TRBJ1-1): SAVISQKPSRDICQRGTSLTIQCQVDSQVTMMFWYRQQPGQSLTLIATANQGSEATYESGFVIDKFPISRPNLTFSTLTVSNMSPEDSSIYLCSVSSGFGTEAFFGQGTRLTVV.

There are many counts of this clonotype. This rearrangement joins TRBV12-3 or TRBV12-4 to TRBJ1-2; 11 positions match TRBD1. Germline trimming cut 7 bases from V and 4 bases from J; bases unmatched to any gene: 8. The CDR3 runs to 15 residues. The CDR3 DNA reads TGTGCCAGCACCTTAGCCGGGACAGGGGGCTATGGCTACACCTTC. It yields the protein CASTLAGTGGYGYTF.

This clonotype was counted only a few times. CDR3 loop: CASSYSGNPNTEAFF. DNA of the CDR3: TGTGCCAGCAGCTACTCCGGGAACCCGAACACTGAAGCTTTCTTT. The chain combines TRBV7-9 with TRBJ1-1; the D is unclear. Germline CDR1 SEHNR, CDR2 FQNEAQ (reference sequence). The CDR3 is 15 amino acids. V dropped 4 bases and J dropped 1 base, with 13 bases sitting between them.

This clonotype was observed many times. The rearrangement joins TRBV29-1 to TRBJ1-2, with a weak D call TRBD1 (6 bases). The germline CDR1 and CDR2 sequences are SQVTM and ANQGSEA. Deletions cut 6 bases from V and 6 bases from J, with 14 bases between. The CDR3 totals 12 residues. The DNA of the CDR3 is TGCAGCGTGCACGCACCAGGGGATGGCTACACCTTC. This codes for CSVHAPGDGYTF.

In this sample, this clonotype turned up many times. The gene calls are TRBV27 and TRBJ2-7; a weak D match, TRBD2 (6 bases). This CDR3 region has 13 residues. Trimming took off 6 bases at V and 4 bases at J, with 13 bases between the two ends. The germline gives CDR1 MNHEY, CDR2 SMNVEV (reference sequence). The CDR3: CASSRGGRYEQYF. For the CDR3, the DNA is TGTGCCAGCAGCCGGGGAGGCCGGTACGAGCAGTACTTC.

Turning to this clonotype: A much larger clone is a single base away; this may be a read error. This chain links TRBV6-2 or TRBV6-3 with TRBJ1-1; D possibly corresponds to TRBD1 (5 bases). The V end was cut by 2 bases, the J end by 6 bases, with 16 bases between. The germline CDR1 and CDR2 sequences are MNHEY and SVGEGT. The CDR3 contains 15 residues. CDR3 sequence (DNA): TGTGCCAGCAGTTACGGGGCGTGGGCAGACGCTGAAGCTTTCTTT. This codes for CASSYGAWADAEAFF.

The CDR3 protein is CSARGTGGEISGELFF. As DNA, the CDR3 is TGCAGTGCTAGAGGCACGGGTGGAGAAATCTCCGGGGAGCTGTTTTTT. The chain uses TRBV20-1 and TRBJ2-2, with D hard to call. Germline V gene data show CDR1 as DFQATT and CDR2 as SNEGSKA (reference sequence). Trimming removed 1 base from V and 6 bases from J, with 18 bases in between. The CDR3 covers 16 residues.

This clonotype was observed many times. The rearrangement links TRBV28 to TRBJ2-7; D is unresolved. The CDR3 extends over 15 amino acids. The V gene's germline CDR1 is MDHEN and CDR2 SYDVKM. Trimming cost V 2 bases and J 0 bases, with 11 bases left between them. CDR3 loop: CASSLLTEYSYEQYF. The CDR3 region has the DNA TGTGCCAGCAGTTTACTAACAGAGTACTCCTACGAGCAGTACTTC.

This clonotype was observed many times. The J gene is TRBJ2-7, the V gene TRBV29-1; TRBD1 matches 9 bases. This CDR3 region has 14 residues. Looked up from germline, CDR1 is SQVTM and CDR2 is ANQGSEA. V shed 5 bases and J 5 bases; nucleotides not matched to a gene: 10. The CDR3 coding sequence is TGCAGCGTTAATACGGGACAGGGACTCAACGAGCAGTACTTC. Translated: CSVNTGQGLNEQYF.

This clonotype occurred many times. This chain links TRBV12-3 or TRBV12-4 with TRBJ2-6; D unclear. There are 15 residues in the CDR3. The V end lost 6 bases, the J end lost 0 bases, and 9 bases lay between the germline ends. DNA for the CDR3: TGTGCCAGCAGCCCCGACCGCTCTGGGGCCAACGTCCTGACTTTC. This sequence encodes CASSPDRSGANVLTF.

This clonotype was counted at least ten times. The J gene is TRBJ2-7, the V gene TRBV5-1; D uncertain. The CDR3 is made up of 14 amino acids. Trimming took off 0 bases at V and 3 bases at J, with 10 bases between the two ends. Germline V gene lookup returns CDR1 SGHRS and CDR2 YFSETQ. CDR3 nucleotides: TGCGCCAGCAGCTTGGCCATTCTCGACTACGAGCAGTACTTC. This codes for CASSLAILDYEQYF.

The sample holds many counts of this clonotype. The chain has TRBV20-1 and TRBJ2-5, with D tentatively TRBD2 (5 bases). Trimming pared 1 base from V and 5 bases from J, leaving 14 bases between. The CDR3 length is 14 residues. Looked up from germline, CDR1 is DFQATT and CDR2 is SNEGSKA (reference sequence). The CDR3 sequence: CSARVVLVGETQYF. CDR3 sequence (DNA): TGCAGTGCTAGAGTCGTACTAGTCGGGGAGACCCAGTACTTC.

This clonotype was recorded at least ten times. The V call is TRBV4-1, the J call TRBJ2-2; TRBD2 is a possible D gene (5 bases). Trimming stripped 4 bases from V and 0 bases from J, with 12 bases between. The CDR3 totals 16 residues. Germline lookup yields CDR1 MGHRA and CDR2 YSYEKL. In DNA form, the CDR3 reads TGCGCCAGCAGCCCTGAGGGCAGGACGAACACCGGGGAGCTGTTTTTT. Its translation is CASSPEGRTNTGELFF.

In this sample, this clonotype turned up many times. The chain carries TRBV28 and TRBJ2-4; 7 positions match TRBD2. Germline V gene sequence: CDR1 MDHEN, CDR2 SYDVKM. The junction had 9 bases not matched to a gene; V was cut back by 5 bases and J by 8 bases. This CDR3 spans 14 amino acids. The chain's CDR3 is CASSRGGSGDIQYF. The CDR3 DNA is TGTGCCAGCAGTAGGGGCGGGAGTGGGGACATTCAGTACTTC.

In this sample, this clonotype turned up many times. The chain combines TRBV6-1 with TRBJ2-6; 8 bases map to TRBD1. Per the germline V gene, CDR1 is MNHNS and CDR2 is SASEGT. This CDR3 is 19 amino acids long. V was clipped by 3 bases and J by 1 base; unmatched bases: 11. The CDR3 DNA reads TGTGCCAGCAGTGAGGCGACAGGGGTAACCACTTCTGGGGCCAACGTCCTGACTTTC. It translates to CASSEATGVTTSGANVLTF.

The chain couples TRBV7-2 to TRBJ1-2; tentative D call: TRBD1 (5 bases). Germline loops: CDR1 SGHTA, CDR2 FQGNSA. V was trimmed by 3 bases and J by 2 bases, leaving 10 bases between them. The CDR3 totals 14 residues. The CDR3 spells CASSFHEGNYGYTF. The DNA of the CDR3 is TGTGCCAGCAGCTTTCACGAGGGGAACTATGGCTACACCTTC.